This TCR beta chain stems from a study of T cell repertoires in cytomegalovirus infection. Trimming pared 7 bases from V and 0 bases from J, leaving 16 bases between. The CDR3 extends over 16 amino acids. General study points: The ex vivo response was dominated by HLA-C-restricted CMV-specific TCR beta clonotypes.

This clonotype was seen more than once but under ten times. Its antigen is undetermined. TCRdb processed the reads anew with MiXCR; each CDR3 protein has one entry. The sample contains approximately 140,000 distinct CDR3 sequences, under 8% of which appear only once. The receptor's source is a human donor in good health (CMV status not recorded). Some clones in this sample may be carry-over from other donors' samples. Sequenced input: PBMCs. V is TRBV12-3 or TRBV12-4 and J is TRBJ2-1; D may correspond to TRBD1 or TRBD2 (6 bases each). This CDR3 reads CASKPTRGDSYNEQFF. The CDR3 region has the DNA TGTGCCAGCAAACCAACTAGGGGGGACTCCTACAATGAGCAGTTCTTC.